This T cell receptor beta chain was documented in a study of cytomegalovirus exposure and HLA in healthy donors. A multiplex PCR was run with 60 Vbeta primers and 13 Jbeta primers. The repertoire was sequenced with immunoSEQ multiplex PCR; TCRdb's copy has only in-frame clones and lacks some. The sample comprises around 140,000 clones, more than 75% of which are singletons, and around 3% rests with the top ten. This CDR3 is 14 amino acids long. CDR1 is SSHAT and CDR2 is FNYEAQ in the germline V gene (reference sequence). Donors in the study were healthy people who gave bone marrow. Of note for this clone: No antigen is known for it. Relative to the germline gene, one junction end is altered; a read error may explain this.

General observations from the study: When the data were analyzed later, several of the most significant clusters appeared to be linked to common viral pathogens. The Asian-associated ancestry cluster reportedly had fewer N-insertions than the approximately 630-donor mean in a later analysis. Differences between HLA loci emerged in a later analysis of TCR association rates, with DRB1 most and HLA-C fewest.

The material sequenced was PBMCs. The gene calls are TRBV7-7 and TRBJ2-2; maybe TRBD1 (5 bases). The source is a female donor in good health and CMV-seronegative. Here the CDR3 reads CASSLDGATGELFF. CDR3 coding DNA: TGTGCTAGCAGCTTAGATGGGGCGACCGGGGAGCTGTTTTTT.